Sequencing of this TCR beta chain was carried out in a study of human T cells and chemical hapten exposure. Study-level background: Alopecia areata, totalis or universalis affected patients, mainly female.

Under the authors' procedure: Across samples, TCR counts had a median of about 88,000 and ranged from roughly 20,000 to 690,600. From the RACE reads, TCRdb called clonotypes with MiXCR, one entry per CDR3 protein. What appears here as the V and J calls and clone size reflects TCRdb's work, not the paper's. Of roughly 360,000 distinct CDR3 sequences in the sample, roughly 4.8% were seen once. Germline loops: CDR1 KGHSH, CDR2 LQKENI. CDR3 size: 15 residues. V shed 3 bases, J shed 6 bases, and the junction held 5 bases outside the gene matches. Documented time point: patch test 1, 2 weeks after DPC sensitization. The treatment was: therapeutic diphenylcyclopropenone sensitization with weekly scalp DPC. People who gave samples had alopecia, were 18 to 70 years old, and were suitable for DPC. Total RNA was isolated from unfractionated whole blood. The sample holds a few counts of this clonotype.

The rearrangement links TRBV18 to TRBJ1-6, with 7 positions matching TRBD1. The TCR comes from a woman aged 45-65 years with alopecia areata. Some clones in this sample may be carry-over from other donors' samples. The sequenced sample was whole blood, obtained in connection with sensitization to the hapten diphenylcyclopropenone (DPC). The CDR3, as DNA: TGTGCCAGCTCACCCGACAGGGCAAGTAATTCACCCCTCCACTTT. This translates into CASSPDRASNSPLHF.